The next 11 T cell receptor beta chains were all read from a single sample in a study of blood T cell repertoires in COVID-19. The method was immunoSEQ multiplex PCR; TCRdb's version includes in-frame clones alone and lacks a portion of them. The data hold 190,000 or so clones, with 90% observed a single time. The sample taken for sequencing was PBMCs or T cells enriched from blood (not recorded which). All receptors derive from a man in his thirties or forties who had recovered from COVID-19.

The chain carries TRBV29-1 and TRBJ2-3; D uncertain. Trimming took 0 bases from V and 0 from J, leaving 13 bases between them. Germline V gene sequence: CDR1 SQVTM, CDR2 ANQGSEA. The CDR3 has 16 residues. The CDR3 spells CSVEDWAASSTDTQYF. Written as DNA, the CDR3 is TGCAGCGTTGAAGATTGGGCAGCCTCTAGCACAGATACGCAGTATTTT.

J is TRBJ2-5 and V is TRBV30; D remains unclear. Germline-derived CDR1 and CDR2 are GTSNPN and SVGIG (reference sequence). The CDR3 loop spans 13 amino acids. V lost 4 bases and J 2 bases, leaving 11 bases between the germline ends. The DNA of the CDR3 is TGTGCCTGGAACCGGCTAGGACAAGAGACCCAGTACTTC. Its translation is CAWNRLGQETQYF.

V gene TRBV25-1 combines with J gene TRBJ1-1, with D perhaps TRBD1 (6 bases). Trimming cost V 8 bases and J 4 bases, with 11 bases left between them. The CDR3 totals 12 residues. The V gene's germline CDR1 is MGHDK and CDR2 SYGVNS. CDR3 bases: TGTGCCAGCGGGCTGGGGGCCACTGAAGCTTTCTTT. This sequence encodes CASGLGATEAFF.

The CDR3 nucleotides read TGTGCCAGCAGCCAGGGTCTAGCGGGGGGGCTCTACAATGAGCAGTTCTTC. Encoded protein: CASSQGLAGGLYNEQFF. The chain carries TRBV4-2 and TRBJ2-1, with 12 nucleotides matching TRBD2. Germline assignment: CDR1 LGHNA and CDR2 YNFKEQ. V dropped 3 bases and J dropped 3; count of bases not matched to a gene: 6. The CDR3 is 17 residues long.

In its sample, this clone was seen once. The chain joins TRBV5-1 to TRBJ2-7; 8 positions match TRBD2. V was pared by 4 bases and J by 2 bases, with 8 bases of the junction left unmatched. The CDR3 consists of 15 residues. The germline gives CDR1 SGHRS, CDR2 YFSETQ. The CDR3 reads CASSPIAGSTYEQYF. CDR3 DNA: TGCGCCAGCAGCCCCATAGCGGGATCTACCTACGAGCAGTACTTC. Filled out from reference TRBV5-1 and TRBJ2-7, the complete variable domain reads KAGVTQTPRYLIKTRGQQVTLSCSPISGHRSVSWYQQTPGQGLQFLFEYFSETQRNKGNFPGRFSGRQFSNSRSEMNVSTLELGDSALYLCASSPIAGSTYEQYFGPGTRLTVT.

J is TRBJ1-4 and V is TRBV12-3 or TRBV12-4, with a tentative D call TRBD1 (6 bases). This CDR3 contains 13 residues. The V gene lost 3 bases and the J gene lost 6 bases, with 8 bases spanning the gap. The CDR3 loop reads CASSFNRDEKLFF. In DNA form, the CDR3 reads TGTGCCAGCAGTTTCAACAGGGATGAAAAACTGTTTTTT.

The chain recombines TRBV19 with TRBJ1-2, with a possible D match to TRBD1 (5 bases). Trimming took off 4 bases at V and 1 base at J, with 7 bases between the two ends. Germline V gives CDR1 LNHDA, CDR2 SQIVND (reference sequence). This CDR3 comprises 13 residues. CDR3 nucleotide sequence: TGTGCCAGTAGTAAAGACAGTAACTATGGCTACACCTTC. It codes for CASSKDSNYGYTF.

The chain employs TRBV30 and TRBJ2-2; 8 bases are a match to TRBD2. Germline values: CDR1 GTSNPN, CDR2 SVGIG (reference sequence). With V trimmed by 5 bases and J by 1 base, 6 bases remained unmatched. The CDR3 runs to 15 residues. CDR3 coding DNA: TGTGCCTGGTGGGGACTAGTCAGGAACACCGGGGAGCTGTTTTTT. Translating it yields CAWWGLVRNTGELFF.

The chain carries TRBV9 and TRBJ2-2, with TRBD1 matching over 10 bases. CDR1 SGDLS and CDR2 YYNGEE come from the germline V gene. V lost 2 bases, J lost 3 bases, and 4 bases stayed unmatched. The CDR3 consists of 16 residues. CDR3 bases: TGTGCCAGCAGCGTGACAGGGGGCGCAGACACCGGGGAGCTGTTTTTT. Protein product: CASSVTGGADTGELFF.

This clone was seen only once. This chain connects TRBV30 to TRBJ2-3; possible D gene TRBD2, 5 bases. This CDR3 is built from 14 residues. Germline lookup yields CDR1 GTSNPN and CDR2 SVGIG (reference sequence). Trimming removed 2 bases at V and 1 base at J, with 10 bases between. CDR3 region: CAWSLRVGTDTQYF. The CDR3 bases are TGTGCCTGGAGTTTGCGGGTAGGCACAGATACGCAGTATTTT.

The genes are TRBV9 and TRBJ1-6, with D possibly TRBD1 on 5 matching bases. CDR3 length: 15 residues. Germline V gives CDR1 SGDLS, CDR2 YYNGEE. The V end was cut by 3 bases, the J end by 10 bases, with 17 bases between. CDR3 amino acids: CASSASGQGGSPLHF. The DNA of the CDR3 is TGTGCCAGCAGCGCCTCGGGCCAGGGTGGGTCACCCCTCCACTTT.